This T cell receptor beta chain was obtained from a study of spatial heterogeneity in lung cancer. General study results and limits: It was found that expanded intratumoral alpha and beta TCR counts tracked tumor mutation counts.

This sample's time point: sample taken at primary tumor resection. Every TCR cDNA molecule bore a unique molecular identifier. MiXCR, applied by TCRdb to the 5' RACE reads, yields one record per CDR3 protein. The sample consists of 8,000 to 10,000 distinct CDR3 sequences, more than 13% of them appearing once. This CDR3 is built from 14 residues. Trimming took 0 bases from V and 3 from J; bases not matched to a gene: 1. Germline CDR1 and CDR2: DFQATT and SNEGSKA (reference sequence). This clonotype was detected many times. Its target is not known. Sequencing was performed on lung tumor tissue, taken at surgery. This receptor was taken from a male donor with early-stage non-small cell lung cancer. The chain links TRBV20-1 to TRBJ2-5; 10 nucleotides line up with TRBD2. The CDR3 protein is CSARDLAGEETQYF. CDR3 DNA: TGCAGTGCTAGAGATCTAGCGGGAGAAGAGACCCAGTACTTC.